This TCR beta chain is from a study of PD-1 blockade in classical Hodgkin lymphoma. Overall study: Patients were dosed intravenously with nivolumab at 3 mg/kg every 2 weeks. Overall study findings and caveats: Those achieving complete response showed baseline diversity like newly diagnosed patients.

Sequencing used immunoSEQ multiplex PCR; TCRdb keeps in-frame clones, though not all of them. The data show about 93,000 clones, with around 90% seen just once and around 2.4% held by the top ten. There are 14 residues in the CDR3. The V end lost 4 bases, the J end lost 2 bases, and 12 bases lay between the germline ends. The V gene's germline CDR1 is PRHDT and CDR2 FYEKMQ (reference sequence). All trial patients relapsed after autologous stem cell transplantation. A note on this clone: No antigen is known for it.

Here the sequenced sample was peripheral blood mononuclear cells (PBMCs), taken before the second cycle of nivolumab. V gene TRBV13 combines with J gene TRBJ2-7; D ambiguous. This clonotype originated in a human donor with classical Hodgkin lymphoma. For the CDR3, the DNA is TGTGCCAGCAGCTCGTCGAACAGAGCCTACGAGCAGTACTTC. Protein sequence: CASSSSNRAYEQYF.